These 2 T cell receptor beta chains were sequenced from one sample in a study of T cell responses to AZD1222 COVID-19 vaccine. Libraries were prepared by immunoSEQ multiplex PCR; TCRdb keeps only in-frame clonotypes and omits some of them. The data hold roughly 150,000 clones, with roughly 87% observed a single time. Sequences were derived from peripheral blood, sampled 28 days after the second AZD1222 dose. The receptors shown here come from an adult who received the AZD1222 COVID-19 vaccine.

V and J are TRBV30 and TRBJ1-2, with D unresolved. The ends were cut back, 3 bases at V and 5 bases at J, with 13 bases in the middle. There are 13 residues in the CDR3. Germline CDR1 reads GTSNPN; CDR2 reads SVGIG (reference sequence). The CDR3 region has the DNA TGTGCCTGGAGATGGGCCAAGGCGTATGGCTACACCTTC. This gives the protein CAWRWAKAYGYTF.

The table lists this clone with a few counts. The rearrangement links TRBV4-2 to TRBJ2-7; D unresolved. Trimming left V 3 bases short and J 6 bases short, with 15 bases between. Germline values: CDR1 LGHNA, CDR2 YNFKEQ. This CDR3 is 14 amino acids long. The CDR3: CASSQGYEPGEQYF. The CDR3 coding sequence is TGTGCCAGCAGCCAGGGGTACGAACCGGGCGAGCAGTACTTC.